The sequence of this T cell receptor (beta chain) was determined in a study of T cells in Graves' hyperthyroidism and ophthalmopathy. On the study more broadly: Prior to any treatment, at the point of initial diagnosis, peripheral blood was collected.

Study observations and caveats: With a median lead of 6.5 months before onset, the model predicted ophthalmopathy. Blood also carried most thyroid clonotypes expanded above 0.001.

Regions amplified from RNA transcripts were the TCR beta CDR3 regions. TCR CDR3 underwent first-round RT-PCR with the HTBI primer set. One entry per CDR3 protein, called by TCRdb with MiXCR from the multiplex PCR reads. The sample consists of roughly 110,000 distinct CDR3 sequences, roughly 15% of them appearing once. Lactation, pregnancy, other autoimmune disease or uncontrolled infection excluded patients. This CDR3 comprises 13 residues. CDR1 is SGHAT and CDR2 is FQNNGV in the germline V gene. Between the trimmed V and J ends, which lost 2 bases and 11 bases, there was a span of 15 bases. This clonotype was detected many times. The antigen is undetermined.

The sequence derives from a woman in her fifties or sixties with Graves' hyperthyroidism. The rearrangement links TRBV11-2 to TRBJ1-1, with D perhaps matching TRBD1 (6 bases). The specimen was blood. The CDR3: CASSLNRADTAFF. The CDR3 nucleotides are TGTGCCAGCAGCTTAAACAGGGCGGATACGGCTTTCTTT.